These 21 T cell receptor beta chains were sequenced from one sample in a study of CD8+ T cells in alopecia areata. RNA was isolated and reverse transcribed to cDNA, the sequencing template. Using immunoSEQ multiplex PCR, the repertoire was profiled, and TCRdb retains in-frame clones only, with some absent. The top ten hold over 9.5% of the sample, which has 120,000 or so clones, roughly 50% seen once. What was sequenced was NKG2D-low CD8+ T cells sorted from blood. The receptors stem from a human donor with alopecia areata.

V is TRBV29-1 and J is TRBJ1-1; the D is unclear. Between the trimmed V and J ends, which lost 7 bases and 3 bases, there was a span of 6 bases. CDR3 size: 10 residues. Looked up from germline, CDR1 is SQVTM and CDR2 is ANQGSEA. The CDR3 DNA reads as TGCAGCGCTGCTGACACTGAAGCTTTCTTT. Its protein product is CSAADTEAFF.

The chain uses TRBV14 and TRBJ2-7; D call uncertain. Trimming removed 1 base at V and 4 bases at J, with 5 bases between. The germline V gene has CDR1 SGHDN and CDR2 FVKESK. The CDR3 is made up of 12 amino acids. The CDR3 protein is CASSQGVYEQYF. In DNA form, the CDR3 reads TGTGCCAGCAGCCAAGGAGTGTACGAGCAGTACTTC.

This clone was recorded a few times. The chain links TRBV29-1 to TRBJ2-7, with 9 bases aligning to TRBD1. Germline V lookup: CDR1 SQVTM, CDR2 ANQGSEA. The CDR3 covers 11 residues. Unmatched junction bases numbered 5, after V lost 5 bases and J lost 9 bases. The CDR3 DNA reads TGCAGCGTTTTGGGACAGGGAGGGCAGTACTTC. Encoded protein: CSVLGQGGQYF.

The chain joins TRBV4-1 to TRBJ2-1, with TRBD2 identical over 16 bases. V shed 4 bases and J 8 bases; nucleotides not matched to a gene: 2. Per germline, CDR1 MGHRA and CDR2 YSYEKL. The CDR3 contains 15 residues. The CDR3 coding sequence is TGCGCCAGCAGCCCCGGGACTAGCGGGAGGGATGAGCAGTTCTTC. Its protein is CASSPGTSGRDEQFF.

The chain recombines TRBV29-1 with TRBJ1-4, with 8 bases that match TRBD1. The germline gives CDR1 SQVTM, CDR2 ANQGSEA. V lost 6 bases, J lost 7 bases, and 7 bases stayed unmatched. The CDR3 runs to 13 residues. The CDR3 DNA is TGCAGCGTCCTGACAGGGGCAGGTGAAAAACTGTTTTTT. It specifies CSVLTGAGEKLFF.

V and J are TRBV5-6 and TRBJ2-1; unclear D gene. CDR1 and CDR2 from the germline V gene are SGHDT and YYEEEE. This CDR3 is built from 13 residues. The germline V and J ends were trimmed by 8 bases and 2 bases, with 11 bases remaining between them. As DNA, the CDR3 is TGTGCCAGTGAAAGGATAACCTACAATGAGCAGTTCTTC. It translates to CASERITYNEQFF. Drawing the rest from reference TRBV5-6 and TRBJ2-1, the complete variable domain is DAGVTQSPTHLIKTRGQQVTLRCSPKSGHDTVSWYQQALGQGPQFIFQYYEEEERQRGNFPDRFSGHQFPNYSSELNVNALLLGDSALYLCASERITYNEQFFGPGTRLTVL.

This rearrangement joins TRBV30 to TRBJ1-1; no clear D. The CDR3 sequence is 13 residues long. Looked up from germline, CDR1 is GTSNPN and CDR2 is SVGIG (reference sequence). The V end was cut by 4 bases, the J end by 0 bases, with 9 bases between. The CDR3 DNA follows: TGTGCCTGGACCCCAGACATGAACACTGAAGCTTTCTTT. The encoded protein is CAWTPDMNTEAFF.

CDR3 in DNA: TGTGCCAGCAGCTTAGAAGGGGGACCGGTGGATACGCAGTATTTT. Amino acid sequence: CASSLEGGPVDTQYF. J is TRBJ2-3 and V is TRBV7-8, with D possibly being TRBD1 (6 bases). The CDR3 runs 15 residues. The V end lost 1 base, the J end lost 6 bases, and 14 bases lay between the germline ends. Germline V gene data show CDR1 as SGHVS and CDR2 as FQNEAQ. The variable domain in full, with the rest retrieved from reference TRBV7-8 and TRBJ2-3, is GAGVSQSPRYKVAKRGQDVALRCDPISGHVSLFWYQQALGQGPEFLTYFQNEAQLDKSGLPSDRFFAERPEGSVSTLKIQRTQQEDSAVYLCASSLEGGPVDTQYFGPGTRLTVL.

The chain joins TRBV5-6 to TRBJ2-1, with 8 bases identical to TRBD1. Germline loops: CDR1 SGHDT, CDR2 YYEEEE. The CDR3 is made up of 15 amino acids. With 2 bases clipped from V and 2 bases from J, the junction kept 3 bases outside the gene matches. The DNA of the CDR3 is TGTGCCAGCAGCTTTCGACAGGGGACCTACAATGAGCAGTTCTTC. As protein: CASSFRQGTYNEQFF.

This clone was recorded once. The rearrangement uses TRBV4-1 and TRBJ2-7, with 8 positions matching TRBD1. V lost 5 bases to trimming and J lost 2 bases; unmatched junction nucleotides: 5. Germline assignment: CDR1 MGHRA and CDR2 YSYEKL. The CDR3 loop spans 14 amino acids. The CDR3 DNA is TGCGCCAGCAGCGCCGGGACAGGACCCTACGAGCAGTACTTC. It encodes CASSAGTGPYEQYF.

This clone was counted a few times. This rearrangement joins TRBV29-1 to TRBJ2-7, with TRBD2 identical over 9 bases. The trim removed 3 bases at V and 7 bases at J, leaving 13 bases unmatched. CDR3 length: 15 residues. CDR1 and CDR2 (germline): SQVTM, ANQGSEA. CDR3 protein: CSVEELAGKKQEQYF. For the CDR3, the DNA is TGCAGCGTTGAGGAGCTAGCGGGAAAAAAGCAGGAGCAGTACTTC.

This sequence joins TRBV29-1 and TRBJ2-5; 8 bases are shared with TRBD1. V shed 3 bases, J shed 0 bases, and the junction held 6 bases outside the gene matches. This CDR3 has 15 amino acids. Germline values: CDR1 SQVTM, CDR2 ANQGSEA. Here the CDR3 reads CSVDLGDRNQETQYF. The CDR3 DNA is TGCAGCGTTGATTTAGGGGACAGGAACCAAGAGACCCAGTACTTC.

This rearrangement joins TRBV29-1 to TRBJ2-3; perhaps TRBD2 as D (6 bases). The germline V gene has CDR1 SQVTM and CDR2 ANQGSEA. The CDR3 runs to 14 residues. The ends were cut back, 4 bases at V and 7 bases at J, with 18 bases in the middle. The CDR3 is CSVAGLAPSHTQYF. CDR3 DNA sequence: TGCAGCGTTGCGGGACTGGCCCCCAGTCATACGCAGTATTTT.

In this sample, this clone turned up a few times. The rearrangement links TRBV29-1 to TRBJ2-7; TRBD2 matches 7 bases. J gave up 5 bases and V 6 bases, and 4 bases lay outside the gene matches. Germline V lookup: CDR1 SQVTM, CDR2 ANQGSEA. This CDR3 contains 11 residues. The CDR3 loop reads CSVREWDEQYF. The CDR3 DNA reads as TGCAGCGTGCGGGAGTGGGACGAGCAGTACTTC.

The chain couples TRBV20-1 to TRBJ2-2; 7 bases are shared with TRBD2. CDR3 length: 11 amino acids. Germline V gene sequence: CDR1 DFQATT, CDR2 SNEGSKA (reference sequence). The J segment lost 6 bases and the V segment lost 6 bases, leaving 1 base of the junction unmatched. The CDR3 loop is CSAGGAGELFF. The CDR3 DNA reads TGCAGTGCGGGGGGGGCCGGGGAGCTGTTTTTT.

The chain couples TRBV4-1 to TRBJ2-1; D may match TRBD1 or TRBD2 (5 bases each). The germline gives CDR1 MGHRA, CDR2 YSYEKL. Trimming removed 8 bases from V and 0 bases from J, with 8 bases in between. This CDR3 region has 13 residues. In DNA, the CDR3 is TGCGCCAGCCGTGGGGGCTCCTACAATGAGCAGTTCTTC. It encodes CASRGGSYNEQFF.

The gene calls are TRBV29-1 and TRBJ1-6; D not resolved. V was shortened by 7 bases and J by 0 bases, with 10 bases between the two germline ends. Looked up from germline, CDR1 is SQVTM and CDR2 is ANQGSEA. This CDR3 is 14 amino acids long. The CDR3 here is CSATSSSYNSPLHF. The DNA for the CDR3 is TGCAGCGCTACCTCAAGCTCCTATAATTCACCCCTCCACTTT.

This clone has only a few counts. V is TRBV7-8 and J is TRBJ2-1; D might be TRBD1 (5 bases). Germline assignment: CDR1 SGHVS and CDR2 FQNEAQ. V lost 1 base and J 10 bases, leaving 8 bases between the germline ends. The CDR3 sequence is 12 residues long. CDR3 residues: CASSLVTGEQFF. Here the CDR3 DNA reads TGTGCCAGCAGCTTAGTAACAGGAGAGCAGTTCTTC.

J is TRBJ1-2 and V is TRBV30; 9 bases fit TRBD1. Germline V CDR1 and CDR2: GTSNPN, SVGIG (reference sequence). The trim removed 7 bases at V and 13 bases at J, leaving 13 bases unmatched. The CDR3 consists of 12 residues. The CDR3 DNA reads TGTGCCTCTACAGGGGGCCCCTCTGGGAGCACCTTC. This sequence encodes CASTGGPSGSTF.

The chain couples TRBV5-1 to TRBJ2-7, with D unclear. Trimming removed 9 bases from V and 5 bases from J, with 12 bases in between. This CDR3 has 11 amino acids. The germline V gene has CDR1 SGHRS and CDR2 YFSETQ. For the CDR3, the DNA is TGCGCCACCAGGATCGTCCACGAGCAGTACTTC. Its translation is CATRIVHEQYF.

The V and J genes are TRBV29-1 and TRBJ2-7; D perhaps matches TRBD1 (6 bases). V lost 0 bases to trimming and J lost 2 bases, with 11 bases between them. Per the germline V gene, CDR1 is SQVTM and CDR2 is ANQGSEA. CDR3 size: 14 residues. CDR3 loop: CSVEDLDRPYEQYF. CDR3 sequence (DNA): TGCAGCGTTGAAGATCTAGACAGGCCCTACGAGCAGTACTTC.